The 8 T cell receptor beta chains reported below all come from one sample, sequenced in a study of human thymus T cells (dated by TCRdb to 2018 to 2021). Libraries were constructed by the immunoSEQ multiplex PCR assay. TCRdb carries this immuneACCESS record with in-frame sequences only. Its versions omit some clonotypes, under half of them owing to an unresolved V gene in the studies checked, with the rest unexplained. The table for this sample lists fewer than 55,000 clones; 85% to 95% of them were counted only once. The ten top clones hold more than 0.1% of the sample. The sequencing sample was made of blood. These receptors originate from a boy in the first two years of life with a congenital heart defect but otherwise immunologically healthy.

J is TRBJ2-7 and V is TRBV6-6, with 11 nucleotides matching TRBD2. The J call may not be correct, given that the DNA end is closer to TRBJ2-5. CDR3 length: 14 residues. Germline V gene sequence: CDR1 MNHNY, CDR2 SVGAGI (reference sequence). The CDR3 here is CASSYLAGGGTQYF. In DNA form, the CDR3 reads TGTGCCAGCAGTTACCTAGCGGGGGGCGGGACCCAGTACTTC.

The V and J genes are TRBV7-9 and TRBJ2-1, with 12 nucleotides matching TRBD2. Per the germline V gene, CDR1 is SEHNR and CDR2 is FQNEAQ (reference sequence). V was pared by 4 bases and J by 12 bases, with 10 bases of the junction left unmatched. The CDR3 is 15 amino acids. The CDR3 nucleotides read TGTGCCAGCAGCTCCGGGACTAGCGGGCCTAAGGGGCAGTTCTTC. Protein sequence: CASSSGTSGPKGQFF.

V gene TRBV20-1 combines with J gene TRBJ2-5; no reliable D call. V lost 1 base, J lost 5 bases, and 2 bases lay in between. Germline CDR1 DFQATT, CDR2 SNEGSKA (reference sequence). The CDR3 is made up of 10 amino acids. CDR3 bases: TGCAGTGCTAGAGGGGAGACCCAGTACTTC. As protein: CSARGETQYF.

The rearrangement links TRBV4-2 to TRBJ2-1, with TRBD2 matching 11 bases. Losses at the gene ends were 2 bases for V and 8 bases for J; bases not matched to a gene: 5. Germline-derived CDR1 and CDR2 are LGHNA and YNFKEQ. The CDR3 spans 15 residues. CDR3 sequence (DNA): TGTGCCAGCAGCCAACTAGCGGGGGGACAGGATGAGCAGTTCTTC. It codes for CASSQLAGGQDEQFF.

The CDR3 is CASVQGNYGYTF. CDR3 in DNA: TGTGCTAGTGTTCAGGGGAACTATGGCTACACCTTC. The genes are TRBV12-5 and TRBJ1-2, with D possibly matching TRBD1 (6 bases). The CDR3 is 12 residues long. Germline lookup yields CDR1 LGHNT and CDR2 FRNRAP. Trimming cost V 7 bases and J 2 bases, with 8 bases left between them.

The chain has TRBV4-3 and TRBJ2-4, with 12 bases lining up with TRBD2. This CDR3 comprises 17 residues. The V gene's germline CDR1 is LGHNA and CDR2 YSLEER. The V gene end was trimmed by 0 bases and the J gene end by 4 bases; junction bases not matched to a gene: 4. Here the CDR3 reads CASSQETSGGLKNIQYF. In DNA, the CDR3 is TGCGCCAGCAGCCAAGAAACTAGCGGGGGGCTAAAAAACATTCAGTACTTC.

The rearrangement links TRBV13 to TRBJ2-7, with D maybe TRBD2 (7 bases). Trimming removed 4 bases from V and 0 bases from J, with 10 bases in between. The CDR3 contains 14 residues. Germline V CDR1 and CDR2: PRHDT, FYEKMQ (reference sequence). As DNA, the CDR3 is TGTGCCAGCAGCTCAAGGGGGGGCTCCTACGAGCAGTACTTC. Protein product: CASSSRGGSYEQYF.

The genes are TRBV29-1 and TRBJ1-1, with D unresolved. V shed 4 bases and J shed 1 base, with 4 bases lying between them. Germline V lookup: CDR1 SQVTM, CDR2 ANQGSEA. This CDR3 contains 11 residues. CDR3 protein: CSVAANTEAFF. The CDR3 DNA sequence: TGCAGCGTTGCTGCGAACACTGAAGCTTTCTTT.